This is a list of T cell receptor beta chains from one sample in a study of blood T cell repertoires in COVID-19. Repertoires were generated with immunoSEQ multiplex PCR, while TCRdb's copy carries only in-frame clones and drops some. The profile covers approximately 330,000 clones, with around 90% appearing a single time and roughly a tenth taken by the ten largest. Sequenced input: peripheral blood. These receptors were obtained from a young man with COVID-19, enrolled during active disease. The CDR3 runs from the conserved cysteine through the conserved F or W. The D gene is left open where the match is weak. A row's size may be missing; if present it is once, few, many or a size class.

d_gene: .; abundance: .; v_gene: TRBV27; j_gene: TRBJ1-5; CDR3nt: TGTGCCAGCAGTTACACCGGGGGGAGCAATCAGCCCCAGCATTTT; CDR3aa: CASSYTGGSNQPQHF
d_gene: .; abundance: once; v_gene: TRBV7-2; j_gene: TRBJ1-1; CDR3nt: TGTGCCAGCAGCTTATCCCTACTCAACACTGAAGCTTTCTTT; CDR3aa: CASSLSLLNTEAFF
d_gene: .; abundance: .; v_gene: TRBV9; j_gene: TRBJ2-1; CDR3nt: TGTGCCAGCAGCGTAGAGTTGAGACTTTACAATGAGCAGTTCTTC; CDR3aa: CASSVELRLYNEQFF
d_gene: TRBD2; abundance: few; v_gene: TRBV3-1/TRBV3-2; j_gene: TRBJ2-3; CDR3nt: TGTGCCAGCAGCCTCTCGACGGGGGGGCTGGGAGATACGCAGTATTTT; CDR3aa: CASSLSTGGLGDTQYF
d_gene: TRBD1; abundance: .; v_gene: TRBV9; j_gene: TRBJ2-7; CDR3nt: TGTGCCAGCAGCCCCCCGGACAGGGGGATCGACGAGCAGTACTTC; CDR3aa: CASSPPDRGIDEQYF
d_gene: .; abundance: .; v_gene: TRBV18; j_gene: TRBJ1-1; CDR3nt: TGTGCCAGCTCACCACTAGAAATGTCCATCGGAGGAACTGAAGCTTTCTTT; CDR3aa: CASSPLEMSIGGTEAFF
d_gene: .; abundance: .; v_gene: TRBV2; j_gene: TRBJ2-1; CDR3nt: TGTGCCAGCAGTGATCTTCGCGGGACTTACAATGAGCAGTTCTTC; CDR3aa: CASSDLRGTYNEQFF
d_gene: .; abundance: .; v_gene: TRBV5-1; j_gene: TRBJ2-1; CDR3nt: TGCGCCAGCAGCTTGGATGGGGGTAGGGGGAATGAGCAGTTCTTC; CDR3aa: CASSLDGGRGNEQFF
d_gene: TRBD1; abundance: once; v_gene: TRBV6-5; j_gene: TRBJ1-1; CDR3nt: TGTGCCAGCAGTTATGGGACAGGGCTGAACACTGAAGCTTTCTTT; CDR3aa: CASSYGTGLNTEAFF
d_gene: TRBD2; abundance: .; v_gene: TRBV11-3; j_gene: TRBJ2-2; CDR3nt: TGTGCCAGCAGCTATGGAGCGGGGATGAACACCGGGGAGCTGTTTTTT; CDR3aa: CASSYGAGMNTGELFF
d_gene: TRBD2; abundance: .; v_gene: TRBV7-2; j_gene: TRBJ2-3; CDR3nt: TGTGCCAGCAGCTTAGCGATAGTTGGCGGGGGACCAGGGAATACGCAGTATTTT; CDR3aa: CASSLAIVGGGPGNTQYF
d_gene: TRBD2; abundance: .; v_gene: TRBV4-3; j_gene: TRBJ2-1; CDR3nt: TGCGCCAGCAGCCAAGGGACCTCTAGCGGGAGGGCCTACAATGAGCAGTTCTTC; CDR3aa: CASSQGTSSGRAYNEQFF
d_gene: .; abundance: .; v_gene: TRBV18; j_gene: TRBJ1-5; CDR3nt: TGTGCCAGCTCACCAATAGCCGGGACAACGCCTCAGCCCCAGCATTTT; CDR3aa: CASSPIAGTTPQPQHF
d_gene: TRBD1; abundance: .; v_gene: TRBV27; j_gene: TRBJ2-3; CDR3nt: TGTGCCAGCAGTCGCCGGCCGACAGGGGGAATCACAGATACGCAGTATTTT; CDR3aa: CASSRRPTGGITDTQYF
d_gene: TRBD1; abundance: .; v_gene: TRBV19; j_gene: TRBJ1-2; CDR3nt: TGTGCCAGTAGGGACGACAGGGCCGGCTCCGGCTACACCTTC; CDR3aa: CASRDDRAGSGYTF
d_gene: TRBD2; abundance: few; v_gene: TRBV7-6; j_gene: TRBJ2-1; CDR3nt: TGTGCCAGCAGCTTAGGACGGGGTCTAGCGGGGCGTAATGAGCAGTTCTTC; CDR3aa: CASSLGRGLAGRNEQFF
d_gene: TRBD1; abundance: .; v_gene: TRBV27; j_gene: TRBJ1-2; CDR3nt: TGTGCCAGCAGCCCACCTGGAGGACAGGGGAACTATGGCTACACCTTC; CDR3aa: CASSPPGGQGNYGYTF
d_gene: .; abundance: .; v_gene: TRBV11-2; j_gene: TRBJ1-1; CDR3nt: TGTGCCAGCAGCTTAGCATCCGGGACTTTGAACACTGAAGCTTTCTTT; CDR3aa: CASSLASGTLNTEAFF
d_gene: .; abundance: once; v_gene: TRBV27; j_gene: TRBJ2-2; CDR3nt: TGTGCCAGCAGTTTGATTAACGGTGCCGGGGAGCTGTTTTTT; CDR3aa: CASSLINGAGELFF
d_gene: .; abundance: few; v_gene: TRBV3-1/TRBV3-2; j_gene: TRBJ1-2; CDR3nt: TGTGCCAGCAGCCAAGGTAGACACCAGAACTATGGCTACACCTTC; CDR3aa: CASSQGRHQNYGYTF
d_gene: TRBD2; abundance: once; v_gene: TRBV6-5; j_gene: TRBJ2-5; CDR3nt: TGTGTCTTGGGGGGGGTACCCCAAGAGACCCAGTACTTC; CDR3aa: CVLGGVPQETQYF
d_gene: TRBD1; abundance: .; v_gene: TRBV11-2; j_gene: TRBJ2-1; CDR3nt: TGTGCCAGCAGTCCCGGGACAGCAGTTAACAATGAGCAGCTCTTC; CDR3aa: CASSPGTAVNNEQLF
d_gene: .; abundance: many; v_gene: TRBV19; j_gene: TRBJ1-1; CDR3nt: TGTGCCAGTAGTAGTGGACAGATCATCACGAACACTGAAGCTTTCTTT; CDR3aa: CASSSGQIITNTEAFF
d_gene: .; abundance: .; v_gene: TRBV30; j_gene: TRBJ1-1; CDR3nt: TGTGCCTGGAGTGTATCCGGGGGGCGAGACGCTTTCTTT; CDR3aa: CAWSVSGGRDAFF
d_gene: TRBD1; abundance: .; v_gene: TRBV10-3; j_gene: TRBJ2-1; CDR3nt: TGTGCCATCAGCGGGACAGGCGATAGGGATGAGCAGTTCTTC; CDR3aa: CAISGTGDRDEQFF
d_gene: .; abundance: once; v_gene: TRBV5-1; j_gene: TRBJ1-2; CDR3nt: TGCGCCAGCAGCTTGGAGCAGGGTGGGTACTTCTATGGCTACACCTTC; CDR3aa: CASSLEQGGYFYGYTF